This passage covers 21 T cell receptor beta chains from one sample sequenced in a study of blood T cell repertoires in COVID-19. Sequencing was performed with immunoSEQ multiplex PCR; in TCRdb, only in-frame clones are kept and a portion is missing. The repertoire holds fewer than 250,000 clones, with more than 75% as singletons. Sequencing was carried out using PBMCs or T cells enriched from blood (not recorded which). The receptors derive from a woman between 50 and 59 years old with acute COVID-19.

V gene TRBV19 combines with J gene TRBJ1-5, with 9 bases aligning to TRBD1. The trim removed 9 bases at V and 3 bases at J, leaving 12 bases unmatched. Germline V gene data show CDR1 as LNHDA and CDR2 as SQIVND (reference sequence). CDR3 length: 16 residues. The CDR3 spells CASETGGRLINQPQHF. The CDR3 nucleotides read TGTGCCAGCGAAACAGGGGGCCGGTTAATCAATCAGCCCCAGCATTTT.

This chain joins TRBV7-2 and TRBJ2-5; 9 nucleotides agree with TRBD2. CDR1 and CDR2 (germline): SGHTA, FQGNSA. The CDR3 length is 16 residues. J was trimmed by 1 base and V by 1 base; bases with no gene match: 4. This chain's CDR3 is CASSLDAGGLQETQYF. The CDR3 nucleotides are TGTGCCAGCAGCTTAGATGCGGGGGGGCTCCAAGAGACCCAGTACTTC.

The genes are TRBV4-3 and TRBJ1-2, with D unclear. Trimming took 4 bases from V and 2 from J, leaving 14 bases between them. The germline V gene has CDR1 LGHNA and CDR2 YSLEER. This CDR3 comprises 15 residues. The CDR3 DNA reads as TGCGCCAGCAGCCGGCAGAGGACGGGAAACTATGGCTACACCTTC. The encoded protein is CASSRQRTGNYGYTF.

The chain is built from TRBV23-1 and TRBJ2-6; D is uncertain. TRBV23-1 is flagged as an ORF with uncertain function. CDR3 length: 14 amino acids. V lost 11 bases and J 1 base, leaving 12 bases between the germline ends. The CDR3 spells CASDISSGANVLTF. Here the CDR3 DNA reads TGCGCCTCCGACATCAGTTCTGGGGCCAACGTCCTGACTTTC.

The V gene is TRBV18, the J gene TRBJ1-5; the match to TRBD1 covers 7 bases. Germline V gene sequence: CDR1 KGHSH, CDR2 LQKENI. Trimming cost V 6 bases and J 6 bases; bases outside gene matches: 5. The CDR3 extends over 13 amino acids. Here the CDR3 reads CASSDRDGQPQHF. In DNA form, the CDR3 reads TGTGCCAGCTCCGACAGGGACGGTCAGCCCCAGCATTTT.

A few counts support this clone. The chain combines TRBV4-2 with TRBJ1-1; D gene unclear. Trimming cost V 0 bases and J 8 bases, with 7 bases left between them. The germline V gene encodes CDR1 LGHNA and CDR2 YNFKEQ. The CDR3 has 12 residues. CDR3 region: CASSQDLAEAFF. The CDR3 DNA reads as TGTGCCAGCAGCCAAGATCTGGCCGAAGCTTTCTTT.

The chain employs TRBV18 and TRBJ2-1; D uncertain. Between the trimmed V and J ends, which lost 1 base and 0 bases, there was a span of 7 bases. The CDR3 is made up of 15 amino acids. Germline assignment: CDR1 KGHSH and CDR2 LQKENI. The CDR3 spells CASSPLASSYNEQFF. Written as DNA, the CDR3 is TGTGCCAGCTCACCACTAGCCAGCTCCTACAATGAGCAGTTCTTC.

The chain links TRBV5-1 to TRBJ1-2; 10 nucleotides align to TRBD1. The CDR3 loop spans 15 amino acids. With 3 bases clipped from V and 6 bases from J, the junction kept 8 bases outside the gene matches. Germline CDR1 SGHRS, CDR2 YFSETQ. The CDR3 DNA reads as TGCGCCAGCAGCTCCGGGACAGGGGATGTCAATGGCTACACCTTC. This sequence encodes CASSSGTGDVNGYTF. The entire variable domain, with the rest obtained from reference TRBV5-1 and TRBJ1-2, is as follows: KAGVTQTPRYLIKTRGQQVTLSCSPISGHRSVSWYQQTPGQGLQFLFEYFSETQRNKGNFPGRFSGRQFSNSRSEMNVSTLELGDSALYLCASSSGTGDVNGYTFGSGTRLTVV.

This chain joins TRBV5-1 and TRBJ2-3; 11 positions match TRBD2. Trimming at V came to 5 bases and at J to 4 bases, leaving 6 bases not matched to a gene. CDR1 and CDR2 (germline): SGHRS, YFSETQ. CDR3 length equals 15 residues. Here the CDR3 DNA reads TGCGCCAGCAGGGGTAGGACTAGCGGGTCAGATACGCAGTATTTT. It translates to CASRGRTSGSDTQYF.

The V call is TRBV7-3, the J call TRBJ2-1; D perhaps matches TRBD1 (6 bases). Germline-derived CDR1 and CDR2 are SGHTA and FQGTGA. Trimming stripped 11 bases from V and 5 bases from J, with 13 bases between. The CDR3 sequence is 12 residues long. The CDR3 region has the DNA TGTGCCGTACAGGGTGGGAACAATGAGCAGTTCTTC. Its protein product is CAVQGGNNEQFF. The full variable domain, completed using reference TRBV7-3 and TRBJ2-1, is GAGVSQTPSNKVTEKGKYVELRCDPISGHTALYWYRQSLGQGPEFLIYFQGTGAADDSGLPNDRFFAVRPEGSVSTLKIQRTERGDSAVYLCAVQGGNNEQFFGPGTRLTVL.

The chain combines TRBV19 with TRBJ1-5; 8 bases are shared with TRBD1. The germline gives CDR1 LNHDA, CDR2 SQIVND (reference sequence). The V and J ends lost 2 bases and 1 base, in that order; junction bases with no gene match: 7. This CDR3 has 17 amino acids. The CDR3 sequence: CASSIRQGASSNQPQHF. CDR3 nucleotides: TGTGCCAGTAGTATAAGGCAGGGGGCCAGCAGCAATCAGCCCCAGCATTTT.

CDR3 amino acids: CASSLKRGLGNQPQHF. The CDR3, as DNA: TGTGCCAGCAGTCTGAAAAGGGGGCTCGGCAATCAGCCCCAGCATTTT. The chain carries TRBV28 and TRBJ1-5; the match to TRBD1 covers 7 bases. Germline lookup yields CDR1 MDHEN and CDR2 SYDVKM. The ends lost 5 bases at V and 2 bases at J; junction bases unmatched: 9. The CDR3 consists of 16 residues.

The chain joins TRBV6-5 to TRBJ2-5; 7 bases line up with TRBD2. The trim removed 10 bases at V and 5 bases at J, leaving 7 bases unmatched. CDR3 length: 12 residues. From germline, CDR1 is MNHEY and CDR2 SVGAGI. This CDR3 is CATFWGGETQYF. CDR3 bases: TGTGCCACTTTCTGGGGGGGTGAGACCCAGTACTTC.

In its sample, this clone was seen once. CDR3 nucleotides: TGTGCCAGCTATCAGGGGAAGAGAGGGAACTATGGCTACACCTTC. Its translation is CASYQGKRGNYGYTF. This sequence joins TRBV28 and TRBJ1-2; TRBD1 is a possible D gene (6 bases). Trimming shortened V by 8 bases and J by 2 bases, and 18 bases separated the two germline ends. Per germline, CDR1 MDHEN and CDR2 SYDVKM. This CDR3 is built from 15 residues.

The rearrangement joins TRBV12-2 to TRBJ2-2; the listed D gene, TRBD2, was not tested against the DNA. TRBV12-2 is shown as a pseudogene. The CDR3 runs 18 residues. The DNA for the CDR3 is TGTGCAAGTCGCTGGGAACCTAGCGGGGGGGATTACACCGGGGAGCTGTTTTTT. Its protein product is CASRWEPSGGDYTGELFF.

This clone was seen repeatedly, ten times or more. This chain joins TRBV19 and TRBJ1-2; TRBD1 matches 8 bases. The ends lost 9 bases at V and 7 bases at J; junction bases unmatched: 16. From germline, CDR1 is LNHDA and CDR2 SQIVND (reference sequence). The CDR3 has 15 residues. In DNA form, the CDR3 reads TGTGCCAGCATAGAGTGGGGTGACAGGGGCGGTGGCTACACCTTC. Translating it yields CASIEWGDRGGGYTF.

The chain has TRBV6-6 and TRBJ2-3; 8 nucleotides match TRBD2. V lost 6 bases to trimming and J lost 4 bases; unmatched junction nucleotides: 9. The CDR3 loop spans 15 amino acids. Germline CDR1 and CDR2: MNHNY and SVGAGI (reference sequence). CDR3 bases: TGTGCCAGCAGGGACGGGGGGGCGAAGTCAGATACGCAGTATTTT. This sequence encodes CASRDGGAKSDTQYF.

The V and J genes are TRBV6-5 and TRBJ1-2; D possibly corresponds to TRBD1 (6 bases). V lost 0 bases and J 11 bases, leaving 16 bases between the germline ends. This CDR3 is 14 amino acids long. Germline V gene lookup returns CDR1 MNHEY and CDR2 SVGAGI. CDR3: CASSYSGTQSYYTF. DNA for the CDR3: TGTGCCAGCAGTTACTCTGGGACACAGAGTTATTACACCTTC.

The chain links TRBV7-8 to TRBJ2-3; 8 bases align to TRBD2. Germline V lookup: CDR1 SGHVS, CDR2 FQNEAQ. This CDR3 contains 15 residues. The junction had 4 bases not matched to a gene; V was cut back by 3 bases and J by 2 bases. The CDR3 bases are TGTGCCAGCAGCTTCCGGGGGGGATTCACAGATACGCAGTATTTT. Its protein product is CASSFRGGFTDTQYF.

V and J are TRBV6-6 and TRBJ1-1, with no clear D. CDR1 is MNHNY and CDR2 is SVGAGI in the germline V gene (reference sequence). The ends were cut back, 0 bases at V and 1 base at J, with 9 bases in the middle. The CDR3 totals 15 residues. This chain's CDR3 is CASSYSGSWNTEAFF. As DNA, the CDR3 is TGTGCCAGCAGTTACTCTGGGAGTTGGAACACTGAAGCTTTCTTT.

The rearrangement uses TRBV5-1 and TRBJ1-1; 7 bases are shared with TRBD1. There are 17 residues in the CDR3. The V and J ends lost 4 bases and 1 base, in that order; junction bases with no gene match: 13. The V gene's germline CDR1 is SGHRS and CDR2 YFSETQ. The CDR3 DNA is TGCGCCAGCAGCCAATCTACTACCGACAGGGCGAACACTGAAGCTTTCTTT. Translation: CASSQSTTDRANTEAFF.